The 9 T cell receptor beta chains reported below all come from one sample, sequenced in a study of blood T cell repertoires in COVID-19 (dated by TCRdb to the early 2020s). The protocol used for the library was the immunoSEQ multiplex PCR assay. In TCRdb, the immuneACCESS table is reduced to in-frame sequences with V and J assigned. These tables do not hold every clone; where another copy was compared, an unresolved V gene accounts for under half, and the others remain unexplained. For this sample there are approximately 150,000 clones; 70% to 85% appear just once. The ten largest clones take up 9.5% to 13% of the sample. The sequenced material came from peripheral blood. The receptor set was obtained from a man in his sixties with active or convalescent COVID-19.

The chain couples TRBV19 to TRBJ2-1; TRBD1 agrees at 9 bases. With 2 bases clipped from V and 6 bases from J, the junction kept 5 bases outside the gene matches. This CDR3 contains 15 residues. Germline CDR1 reads LNHDA; CDR2 reads SQIVND (reference sequence). CDR3 protein: CASSITGQGINEQFF. The CDR3 DNA sequence: TGTGCCAGTAGTATAACGGGACAGGGTATCAATGAGCAGTTCTTC.

The chain combines TRBV5-1 with TRBJ1-1, with D hard to call. Germline V gene data show CDR1 as SGHRS and CDR2 as YFSETQ. The CDR3 contains 16 residues. V shed 4 bases and J shed 0 bases, with 16 bases lying between them. The CDR3, as DNA: TGCGCCAGCAGCGTCGCCCTGGCAGGAATGAACACTGAAGCTTTCTTT. Its protein product is CASSVALAGMNTEAFF.

This chain uses TRBV7-2 with TRBJ1-1; tentatively, D is TRBD1 (5 bases). Germline values: CDR1 SGHTA, CDR2 FQGNSA. V was cut by 5 bases and J by 3 bases, with 13 bases left in between. CDR3 length equals 14 residues. CDR3 nucleotides: TGTGCCAGCAGCCCACGGAGGGGCGACACTGAAGCTTTCTTT. Amino acids: CASSPRRGDTEAFF.

Note on this clone: The junction and the germline gene differ at one end; a read error may be behind it. The V gene is TRBV7-2, the J gene TRBJ2-3; TRBD2 matches 14 bases. The length of the CDR3 is 17 residues. CDR1 is SGHTA and CDR2 is FQGNSA in the germline V gene. In DNA form, the CDR3 reads TGTGCCAGCAGCCTAGCCGGGACTAGCGGGAGAACAGATACGCAGTATTTT. It is translated as CASSLAGTSGRTDTQYF.

The chain uses TRBV6-2 or TRBV6-3 and TRBJ2-3; TRBD1 might be the D (6 bases). From germline, CDR1 is MNHEY and CDR2 SVGEGT. Deletions cut 1 base from V and 5 bases from J, with 13 bases between. The CDR3 loop spans 15 amino acids. CDR3 amino acids: CASSYFGQGLDTQYF. The CDR3 bases are TGTGCCAGCAGTTACTTTGGGCAGGGGCTAGATACGCAGTATTTT.

The V gene is TRBV5-6, the J gene TRBJ2-7, with D possibly matching TRBD1 (6 bases). Germline CDR1 is SGHDT and CDR2 is YYEEEE. This CDR3 region has 13 residues. V was shortened by 6 bases and J by 5 bases, with 15 bases between the two germline ends. CDR3 DNA: TGTGCCAGCACCCCTAGGGGGAGCGACGAGCAGTACGTC. Translated, it gives CASTPRGSDEQYV.

This chain uses TRBV10-3 with TRBJ1-1, with 7 bases lining up with TRBD1. The J segment lost 1 base and the V segment lost 4 bases, leaving 6 bases of the junction unmatched. Germline assignment: CDR1 ENHRY and CDR2 SYGVKD. CDR3 size: 15 residues. DNA for the CDR3: TGTGCCATCAGTGGTACACAGGGGCGGAACACTGAAGCTTTCTTT. The encoded protein is CAISGTQGRNTEAFF.

The chain couples TRBV7-2 to TRBJ2-1; 9 nucleotides line up with TRBD2. CDR1 is SGHTA, CDR2 FQGNSA, per germline. The CDR3 has 15 amino acids. Trimming took 5 bases from V and 6 from J; bases not matched to a gene: 8. The CDR3 is CASSAQDSGSNEQFF. DNA of the CDR3: TGTGCCAGCAGCGCCCAGGATAGCGGGAGCAATGAGCAGTTCTTC. Filled out from reference TRBV7-2 and TRBJ2-1, the complete variable domain reads GAGVSQSPSNKVTEKGKDVELRCDPISGHTALYWYRQSLGQGLEFLIYFQGNSAPDKSGLPSDRFSAERTGGSVSTLTIQRTQQEDSAVYLCASSAQDSGSNEQFFGPGTRLTVL.

The J gene is TRBJ1-2, the V gene TRBV6-2 or TRBV6-3; weak D call: TRBD1 (5 bases). Germline values: CDR1 MNHEY, CDR2 SVGEGT. This CDR3 is 15 amino acids long. V was cut by 0 bases and J by 4 bases, with 12 bases left in between. CDR3: CASSYSSTGIYGYTF. The CDR3 DNA sequence: TGTGCCAGCAGTTACTCGAGTACAGGAATCTATGGCTACACCTTC.